One sample yielded the 5 T cell receptor beta chains listed below, sequenced in a study of blood T cell repertoires in COVID-19. Data came from immunoSEQ multiplex PCR; TCRdb stores just in-frame clones and leaves some out. In the table there are 110,000 or so clones, 81% of which are singletons. Sequenced: peripheral blood. Every receptor here comes from a woman in her sixties or seventies with acute or convalescent COVID-19.

The genes are TRBV19 and TRBJ1-6, with TRBD1 identical over 7 bases. The CDR3 extends over 14 amino acids. Germline CDR1 reads LNHDA; CDR2 reads SQIVND (reference sequence). J gave up 1 base and V 7 bases, and 1 base lay outside the gene matches. For the CDR3, the DNA is TGTGCCAGTACAGGGGGATCCTATAATTCACCCCTCCACTTT. Residues: CASTGGSYNSPLHF.

The V and J genes are TRBV7-2 and TRBJ2-5; D is possibly TRBD2 (6 bases). V shed 5 bases and J shed 4 bases, with 17 bases lying between them. This CDR3 has 15 residues. The germline CDR1 and CDR2 sequences are SGHTA and FQGNSA. The CDR3 here is CASSPQVGGIETQYF. The CDR3 nucleotides read TGTGCCAGCAGCCCCCAGGTGGGCGGGATAGAGACCCAGTACTTC.

This sequence joins TRBV9 and TRBJ2-5; 9 bases match TRBD2. V shed 0 bases and J 0 bases; nucleotides not matched to a gene: 3. The CDR3 extends over 16 amino acids. From germline, CDR1 is SGDLS and CDR2 YYNGEE. The CDR3 region is CASSVDSGGYQETQYF. The CDR3 coding sequence is TGTGCCAGCAGCGTAGACAGCGGGGGGTACCAAGAGACCCAGTACTTC. Full variable domain (missing parts from reference TRBV9 and TRBJ2-5): DSGVTQTPKHLITATGQRVTLRCSPRSGDLSVYWYQQSLDQGLQFLIQYYNGEERAKGNILERFSAQQFPDLHSELNLSSLELGDSALYFCASSVDSGGYQETQYFGPGTRLLVL.

The chain uses TRBV7-2 and TRBJ2-3; D is possibly TRBD2 (5 bases). V lost 2 bases to trimming and J lost 5 bases, with 14 bases between them. Germline V gene data show CDR1 as SGHTA and CDR2 as FQGNSA. CDR3 length equals 15 residues. As DNA, the CDR3 is TGTGCCAGCAGCTTAAGCGGCAGGTGGATAGATACGCAGTATTTT. Protein product: CASSLSGRWIDTQYF.

The chain uses TRBV6-6 and TRBJ1-5; the D gene is possibly TRBD1 (5 bases). The V end was cut by 2 bases, the J end by 7 bases, with 12 bases between. Germline assignment: CDR1 MNHNY and CDR2 SVGAGI (reference sequence). The CDR3 contains 14 residues. CDR3 sequence (DNA): TGTGCCAGCAGTTACGAAAGGCAGGGACAGCCCCAGCATTTT. It specifies CASSYERQGQPQHF.